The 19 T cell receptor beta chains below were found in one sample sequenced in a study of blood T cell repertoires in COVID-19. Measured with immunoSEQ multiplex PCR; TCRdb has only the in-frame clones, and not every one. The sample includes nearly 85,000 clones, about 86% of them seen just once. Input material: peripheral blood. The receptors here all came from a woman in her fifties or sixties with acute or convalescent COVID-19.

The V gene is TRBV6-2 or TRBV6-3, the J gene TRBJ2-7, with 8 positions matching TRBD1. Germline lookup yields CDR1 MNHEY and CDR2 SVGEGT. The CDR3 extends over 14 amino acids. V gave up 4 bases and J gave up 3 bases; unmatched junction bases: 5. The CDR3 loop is CASSSPGGLYEQYF. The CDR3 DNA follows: TGTGCCAGCAGTTCGCCAGGGGGCCTCTACGAGCAGTACTTC.

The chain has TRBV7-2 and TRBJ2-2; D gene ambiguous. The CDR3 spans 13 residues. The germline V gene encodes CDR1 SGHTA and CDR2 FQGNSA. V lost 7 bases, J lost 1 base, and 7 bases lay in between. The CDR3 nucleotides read TGTGCCAGCAATCTACTGAACACCGGGGAGCTGTTTTTT. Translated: CASNLLNTGELFF. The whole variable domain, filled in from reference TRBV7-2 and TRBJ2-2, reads GAGVSQSPSNKVTEKGKDVELRCDPISGHTALYWYRQSLGQGLEFLIYFQGNSAPDKSGLPSDRFSAERTGGSVSTLTIQRTQQEDSAVYLCASNLLNTGELFFGEGSRLTVL.

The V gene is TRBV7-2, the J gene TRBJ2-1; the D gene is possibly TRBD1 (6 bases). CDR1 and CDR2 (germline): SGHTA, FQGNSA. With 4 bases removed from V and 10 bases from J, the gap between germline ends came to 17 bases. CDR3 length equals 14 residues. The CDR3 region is CASSYLQGRSEQFF. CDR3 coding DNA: TGTGCCAGCAGCTACTTACAGGGTAGGAGCGAGCAGTTCTTC.

The CDR3 reads CASTLTGEVSEAFF. The CDR3 coding sequence is TGTGCCAGCACCTTGACAGGGGAGGTCTCTGAAGCTTTCTTT. The V call is TRBV7-9, the J call TRBJ1-1, with 8 bases matching TRBD1. The V segment lost 7 bases and the J segment 6 bases; nucleotides outside the gene matches: 10. The germline gives CDR1 SEHNR, CDR2 FQNEAQ (reference sequence). The CDR3 runs to 14 residues.

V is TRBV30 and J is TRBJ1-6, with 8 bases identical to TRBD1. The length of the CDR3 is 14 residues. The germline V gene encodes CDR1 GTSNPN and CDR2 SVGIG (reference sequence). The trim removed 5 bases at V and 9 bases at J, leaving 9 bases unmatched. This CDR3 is CAWSTGQASSPLHF. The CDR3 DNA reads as TGTGCCTGGTCCACGGGACAGGCGTCTTCACCCCTCCACTTT.

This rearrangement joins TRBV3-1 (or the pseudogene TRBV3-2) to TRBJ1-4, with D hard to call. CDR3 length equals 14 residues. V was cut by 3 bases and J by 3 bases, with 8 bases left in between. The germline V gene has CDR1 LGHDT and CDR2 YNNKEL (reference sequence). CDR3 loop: CASSQGMANEKLFF. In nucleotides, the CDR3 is TGTGCCAGCAGCCAGGGCATGGCTAATGAAAAACTGTTTTTT.

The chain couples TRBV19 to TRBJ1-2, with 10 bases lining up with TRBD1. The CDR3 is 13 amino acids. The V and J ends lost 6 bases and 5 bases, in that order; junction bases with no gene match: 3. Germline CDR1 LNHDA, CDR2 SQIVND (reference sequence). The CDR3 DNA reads TGTGCCAGTAGCCAGGGACAGGGGTATGGCTACACCTTC. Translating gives CASSQGQGYGYTF.

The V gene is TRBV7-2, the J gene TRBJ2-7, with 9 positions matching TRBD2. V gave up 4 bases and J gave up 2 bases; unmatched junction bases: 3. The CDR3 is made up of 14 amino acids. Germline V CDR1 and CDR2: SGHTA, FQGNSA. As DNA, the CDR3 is TGTGCCAGCAGCTCGCGGGGGGGCCCCTACGAGCAGTACTTC. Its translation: CASSSRGGPYEQYF.

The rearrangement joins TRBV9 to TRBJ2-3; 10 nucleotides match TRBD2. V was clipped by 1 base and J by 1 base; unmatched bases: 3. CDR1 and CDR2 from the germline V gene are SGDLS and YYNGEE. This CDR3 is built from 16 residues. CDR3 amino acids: CASSVIAGGGTDTQYF. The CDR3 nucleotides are TGTGCCAGCAGCGTAATAGCGGGAGGAGGCACAGATACGCAGTATTTT. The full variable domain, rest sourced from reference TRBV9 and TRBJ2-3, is DSGVTQTPKHLITATGQRVTLRCSPRSGDLSVYWYQQSLDQGLQFLIQYYNGEERAKGNILERFSAQQFPDLHSELNLSSLELGDSALYFCASSVIAGGGTDTQYFGPGTRLTVL.

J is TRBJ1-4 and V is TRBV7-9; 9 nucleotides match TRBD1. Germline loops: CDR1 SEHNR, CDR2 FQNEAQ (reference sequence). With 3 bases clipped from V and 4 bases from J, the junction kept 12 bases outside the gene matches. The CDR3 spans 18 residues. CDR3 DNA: TGTGCCAGCAGCTTGAGTCCAGGGACAGGGCCCTTTAATGAAAAACTGTTTTTT. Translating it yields CASSLSPGTGPFNEKLFF.

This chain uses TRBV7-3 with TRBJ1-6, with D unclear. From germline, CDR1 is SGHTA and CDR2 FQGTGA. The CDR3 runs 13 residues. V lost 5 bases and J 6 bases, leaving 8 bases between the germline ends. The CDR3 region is CASSAGINSPLHF. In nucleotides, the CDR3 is TGTGCCAGCAGCGCGGGGATTAATTCACCCCTCCACTTT.

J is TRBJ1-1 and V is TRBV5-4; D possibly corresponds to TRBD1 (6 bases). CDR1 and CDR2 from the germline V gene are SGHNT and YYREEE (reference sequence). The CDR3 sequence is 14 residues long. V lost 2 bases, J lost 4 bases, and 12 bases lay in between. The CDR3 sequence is CASSLQGSGTEAFF. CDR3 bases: TGTGCCAGCAGCTTACAGGGTTCGGGCACTGAAGCTTTCTTT.

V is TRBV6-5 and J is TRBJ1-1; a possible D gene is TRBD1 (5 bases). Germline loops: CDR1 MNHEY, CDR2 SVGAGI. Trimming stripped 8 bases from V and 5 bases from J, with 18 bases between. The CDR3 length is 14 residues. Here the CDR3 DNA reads TGTGCCAGCGGGGAATTAGCACAGGAGACTGAAGCTTTCTTT. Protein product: CASGELAQETEAFF.

The CDR3 spells CASSAHGGEAFF. The CDR3 DNA follows: TGTGCCAGCAGCGCGCATGGGGGCGAGGCTTTCTTT. The rearrangement joins TRBV9 to TRBJ1-1; D might be TRBD1 (6 bases). CDR1 is SGDLS, CDR2 YYNGEE, per germline. Trimming cost V 3 bases and J 11 bases, with 14 bases left between them. This CDR3 has 12 amino acids.

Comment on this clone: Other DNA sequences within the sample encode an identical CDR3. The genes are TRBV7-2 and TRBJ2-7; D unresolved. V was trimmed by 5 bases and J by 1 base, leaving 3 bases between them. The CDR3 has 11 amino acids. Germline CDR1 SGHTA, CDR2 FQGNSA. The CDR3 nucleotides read TGTGCCAGCAGCCCATCCTACGAGCAGTACTTC. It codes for CASSPSYEQYF. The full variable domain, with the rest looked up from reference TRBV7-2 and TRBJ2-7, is GAGVSQSPSNKVTEKGKDVELRCDPISGHTALYWYRQSLGQGLEFLIYFQGNSAPDKSGLPSDRFSAERTGGSVSTLTIQRTQQEDSAVYLCASSPSYEQYFGPGTRLTVT.

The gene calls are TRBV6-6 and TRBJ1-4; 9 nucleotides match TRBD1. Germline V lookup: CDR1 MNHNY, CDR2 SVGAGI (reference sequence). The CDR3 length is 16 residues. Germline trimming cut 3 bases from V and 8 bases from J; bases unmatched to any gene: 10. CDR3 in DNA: TGTGCCAGCAGTTATGGGACAGGGAACAAAGGAGAAAAACTGTTTTTT. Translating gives CASSYGTGNKGEKLFF.

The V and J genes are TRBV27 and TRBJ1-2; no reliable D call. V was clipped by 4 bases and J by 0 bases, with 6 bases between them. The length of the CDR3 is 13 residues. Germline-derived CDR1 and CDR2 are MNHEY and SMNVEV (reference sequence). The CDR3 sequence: CASSWAANYGYTF. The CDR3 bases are TGTGCCAGCAGTTGGGCAGCTAACTATGGCTACACCTTC.

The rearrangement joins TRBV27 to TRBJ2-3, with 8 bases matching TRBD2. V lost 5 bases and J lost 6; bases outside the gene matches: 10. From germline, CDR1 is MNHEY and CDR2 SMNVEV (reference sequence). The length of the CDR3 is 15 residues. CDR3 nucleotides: TGTGCCAGCAGTCCAACCGGACTAGCCGCGGATACGCAGTATTTT. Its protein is CASSPTGLAADTQYF.

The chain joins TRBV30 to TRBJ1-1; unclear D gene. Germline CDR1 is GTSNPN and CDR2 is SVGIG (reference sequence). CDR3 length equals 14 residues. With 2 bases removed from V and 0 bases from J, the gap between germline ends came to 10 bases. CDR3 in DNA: TGTGCCTGGAGTCTAGGTCGGTTGAACACTGAAGCTTTCTTT. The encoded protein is CAWSLGRLNTEAFF.